This TCR beta chain was sequenced for a study of regulatory T cells in long-lasting Graves disease. Time point here: newly diagnosed GD, antithyroid drugs for less than 3 months. PBMC RNA was the source of the TCR library. Germline-derived CDR1 and CDR2 are LNHDA and SQIVND (reference sequence). Trimming at V came to 6 bases and at J to 5 bases, leaving 17 bases not matched to a gene. This CDR3 has 17 residues. Sequencing libraries for TCR beta were prepared with iRepertoire HTBI primers and Arm-PCR of CDR3 regions. MiXCR was run by TCRdb on the multiplex PCR reads, yielding one entry per CDR3 protein. The sample shows 350,000 to 450,000 distinct CDR3 sequences, approximately 10% of them seen only once. This clonotype was detected once. This same sample was also taken into another study, of T cells in Graves' hyperthyroidism and ophthalmopathy.

The source of this sequence is a young woman with Graves disease. This material consisted of peripheral blood mononuclear cells (PBMCs), taken at new diagnosis, from a patient treated with antithyroid drugs. V is TRBV19 and J is TRBJ2-5, with TRBD1 identical over 8 bases. The CDR3 reads CASSPDGTGLPRETQYF. The DNA for the CDR3 is TGTGCCAGTAGCCCCGACGGGACAGGCCTCCCACGGGAGACCCAGTACTTC.